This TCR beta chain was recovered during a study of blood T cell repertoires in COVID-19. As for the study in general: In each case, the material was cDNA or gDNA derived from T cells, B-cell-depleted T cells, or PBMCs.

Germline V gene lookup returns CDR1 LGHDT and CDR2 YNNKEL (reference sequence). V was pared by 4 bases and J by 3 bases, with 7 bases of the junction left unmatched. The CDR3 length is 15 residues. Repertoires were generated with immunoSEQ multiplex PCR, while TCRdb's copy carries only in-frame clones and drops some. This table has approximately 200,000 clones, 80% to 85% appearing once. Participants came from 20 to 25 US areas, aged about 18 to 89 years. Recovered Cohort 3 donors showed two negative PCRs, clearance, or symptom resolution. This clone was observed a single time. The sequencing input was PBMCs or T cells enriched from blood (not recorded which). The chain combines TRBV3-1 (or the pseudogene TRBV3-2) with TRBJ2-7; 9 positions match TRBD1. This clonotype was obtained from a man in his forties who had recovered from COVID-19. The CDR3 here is CASSLNTGGGYEQYF. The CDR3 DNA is TGTGCCAGCAGCCTCAATACAGGGGGCGGCTACGAGCAGTACTTC.